This T cell receptor (beta chain) was recorded in a study of blood T cell repertoires in COVID-19. Study at large: Nucleic acid was either cDNA or gDNA, and it came from T cells, B-cell-depleted T cells, or PBMCs.

Participants, about 18 to 89 years old, spanned about two dozen US areas. Cohorts were assigned according to the clinical history that participants reported. Symptom resolution, clearance, or two negative PCRs marked donors in Cohort 3 as recovered. Generated by immunoSEQ multiplex PCR, the TCRdb table keeps only in-frame clones and is missing some. The data show around 200,000 clones, 85% to 90% seen once. Sequenced material: PBMCs or T cells enriched from blood (not recorded which). The sequence derives from a man aged 25 to 45 who had recovered from COVID-19.

CDR3: CASSQRDRVYNEQFF. CDR3 bases: TGTGCCAGCAGCCAACGGGACAGGGTCTACAATGAGCAGTTCTTC. The rearrangement links TRBV14 to TRBJ2-1; 9 nucleotides align to TRBD1. This CDR3 comprises 15 residues. The germline V gene has CDR1 SGHDN and CDR2 FVKESK. V trimming: 2 bases; J trimming: 3 bases; junction bases outside the gene matches: 2.